This is a list of T cell receptor beta chains from one sample in a study of cytomegalovirus exposure and HLA in healthy donors. Assay: immunoSEQ multiplex PCR; the TCRdb copy retains only in-frame clones and omits some. Here the sample spans fewer than 250,000 clones, around 75% being singletons. The sample was PBMCs. The receptors derive from a woman in her forties or fifties in good health and CMV-seronegative. Both conserved end residues are part of each CDR3. A D gene is named only where the DNA matches it firmly. Clone size is given for some rows only: seen once, a few or many times, or a class if the clone is expanded.

j_call: TRBJ2-3
clone_size: -
v_call: TRBV15
d_call: -
cdr3_aa: CATSRGRDGGDTQYF
cdr3_nt: TGTGCCACCAGCAGAGGGCGGGACGGCGGGGATACGCAGTATTTT

j_call: TRBJ2-6
clone_size: -
v_call: TRBV5-1
d_call: -
cdr3_aa: CASSLARVSGANVLTF
cdr3_nt: TGCGCCAGCAGCTTGGCTCGAGTCTCTGGGGCCAACGTCCTGACTTTC

j_call: TRBJ2-1
clone_size: -
v_call: TRBV6-5
d_call: TRBD1
cdr3_aa: CASRGQGDNEQFF
cdr3_nt: TGTGCCAGCAGGGGACAGGGGGACAATGAGCAGTTCTTC

j_call: TRBJ1-2
clone_size: few
v_call: TRBV28
d_call: -
cdr3_aa: CASSLSRGVDYGYTF
cdr3_nt: TGTGCCAGCAGTTTATCCCGGGGAGTTGACTATGGCTACACCTTC

j_call: TRBJ2-7
clone_size: -
v_call: TRBV18
d_call: TRBD1
cdr3_aa: CASSPKGTGAHNEQYF
cdr3_nt: TGTGCCAGCTCACCAAAGGGGACAGGGGCGCACAACGAGCAGTACTTC

j_call: TRBJ1-4
clone_size: -
v_call: TRBV4-1
d_call: -
cdr3_aa: CASNRVGGEKLFF
cdr3_nt: TGCGCCAGCAACAGGGTAGGGGGTGAAAAACTGTTTTTT

j_call: TRBJ1-2
clone_size: -
v_call: TRBV6-1
d_call: TRBD1
cdr3_aa: CASSEAGAGGLGGYTF
cdr3_nt: TGTGCCAGCAGTGAAGCGGGGGCAGGGGGCTTGGGTGGCTACACCTTC

j_call: TRBJ2-7
clone_size: once
v_call: TRBV9
d_call: TRBD1
cdr3_aa: CASSATGVDEQYF
cdr3_nt: TGTGCCAGCAGCGCGACAGGGGTGGACGAGCAGTACTTC

j_call: TRBJ1-5
clone_size: -
v_call: TRBV5-6
d_call: TRBD1
cdr3_aa: CASSLAGGDRGNQPQHF
cdr3_nt: TGTGCCAGCAGCTTGGCCGGGGGGGACAGAGGCAATCAGCCCCAGCATTTT

j_call: TRBJ1-1
clone_size: -
v_call: TRBV18
d_call: -
cdr3_aa: CASSPLDTGTEAFF
cdr3_nt: TGTGCCAGCTCACCATTGGACACTGGCACTGAAGCTTTCTTT

j_call: TRBJ1-3
clone_size: -
v_call: TRBV7-2
d_call: TRBD1
cdr3_aa: CASSLVGVEGARRNTIYF
cdr3_nt: TGTGCCAGCAGCTTAGTGGGTGTGGAGGGGGCGCGACGAAACACCATATATTTT

j_call: TRBJ2-1
clone_size: once
v_call: TRBV4-1
d_call: TRBD2
cdr3_aa: CASSQEGIAGGPRGREVF
cdr3_nt: TGCGCCAGCAGCCAAGAGGGGATAGCGGGAGGGCCAAGGGGTAGAGAGGTCTTC

j_call: TRBJ2-7
clone_size: -
v_call: TRBV6-5
d_call: TRBD1
cdr3_aa: CASSSYDRASYEQYF
cdr3_nt: TGTGCCAGCAGTTCCTACGACAGGGCCTCCTACGAGCAGTACTTC

j_call: TRBJ2-2
clone_size: -
v_call: TRBV6-5
d_call: -
cdr3_aa: CASSSQEAGELFF
cdr3_nt: TGTGCCAGCAGTTCCCAGGAGGCCGGGGAGCTGTTTTTT

j_call: TRBJ1-1
clone_size: -
v_call: TRBV6-5
d_call: TRBD1
cdr3_aa: CASSYSRSNRGRAFF
cdr3_nt: TGTGCCAGCAGTTACTCACGCAGTAACAGGGGGAGAGCTTTCTTT

j_call: TRBJ1-1
clone_size: -
v_call: TRBV6-5
d_call: -
cdr3_aa: CASTYRQAMNTEAFF
cdr3_nt: TGTGCCAGCACCTACCGACAGGCCATGAACACTGAAGCTTTCTTT

j_call: TRBJ1-5
clone_size: -
v_call: TRBV29-1
d_call: -
cdr3_aa: CSAQAGTPRTYSNQPQHF
cdr3_nt: TGCAGCGCCCAAGCCGGGACACCCCGAACTTATAGCAATCAGCCCCAGCATTTT

j_call: TRBJ2-5
clone_size: -
v_call: TRBV25-1
d_call: TRBD2
cdr3_aa: CASSPRPRLAGEESQYF
cdr3_nt: TGTGCCAGCAGCCCTAGACCGCGGCTAGCGGGGGAAGAGAGCCAGTACTTC

j_call: TRBJ1-2
clone_size: -
v_call: TRBV4-3
d_call: -
cdr3_aa: CASSPLLDSLYGYTF
cdr3_nt: TGCGCCAGCAGCCCCCTCCTTGACAGCTTATATGGCTACACCTTC

j_call: TRBJ1-2
clone_size: -
v_call: TRBV7-8
d_call: -
cdr3_aa: CASSLVGRVARGYTF
cdr3_nt: TGTGCCAGCAGCTTAGTAGGGAGGGTGGCTCGTGGCTACACCTTC

j_call: TRBJ1-2
clone_size: -
v_call: TRBV2
d_call: -
cdr3_aa: CASSYLGLANYGYTF
cdr3_nt: TGTGCCAGCAGCTACCTGGGACTGGCTAACTATGGCTACACCTTC

j_call: TRBJ2-1
clone_size: -
v_call: TRBV7-3
d_call: TRBD2
cdr3_aa: CASSFSGSPNNEQFF
cdr3_nt: TGTGCCAGCAGCTTTAGCGGGAGTCCAAACAATGAGCAGTTCTTC

j_call: TRBJ1-1
clone_size: few
v_call: TRBV10-3
d_call: -
cdr3_aa: CAISDPRTTYTEAFF
cdr3_nt: TGTGCCATCAGTGACCCAAGGACAACCTACACTGAAGCTTTCTTT

j_call: TRBJ2-7
clone_size: -
v_call: TRBV7-2
d_call: TRBD1
cdr3_aa: CASSLARGISYEQYF
cdr3_nt: TGTGCCAGCAGCTTAGCCAGGGGGATTTCCTACGAGCAGTACTTC

j_call: TRBJ2-7
clone_size: -
v_call: TRBV9
d_call: TRBD1
cdr3_aa: CASSVGQGFYEQYF
cdr3_nt: TGTGCCAGCAGCGTAGGACAGGGTTTCTACGAGCAGTACTTC

j_call: TRBJ1-3
clone_size: -
v_call: TRBV4-1
d_call: -
cdr3_aa: CASSQESRGDGNTIYF
cdr3_nt: TGCGCCAGCAGCCAAGAGAGCAGGGGAGATGGAAACACCATATATTTT

j_call: TRBJ1-2
clone_size: -
v_call: TRBV9
d_call: TRBD1
cdr3_aa: CASSAEGQGICGYTF
cdr3_nt: TGTGCCAGCAGCGCGGAGGGACAGGGGATCTGCGGCTACACCTTC

j_call: TRBJ1-2
clone_size: once
v_call: TRBV5-8
d_call: TRBD1
cdr3_aa: CASSLTGFLGYTF
cdr3_nt: TGTGCCAGCAGCCTGACAGGGTTTCTTGGCTACACCTTC

j_call: TRBJ1-3
clone_size: -
v_call: TRBV15
d_call: -
cdr3_aa: CATSRGGGTSSGNTIYF
cdr3_nt: TGTGCCACCAGCAGAGGGGGAGGCACCAGCTCTGGAAACACCATATATTTT

j_call: TRBJ2-3
clone_size: -
v_call: TRBV27
d_call: TRBD1
cdr3_aa: CASRGLGTGVREGTDTQYF
cdr3_nt: TGTGCCAGCAGGGGTTTAGGGACAGGGGTTAGAGAAGGCACAGATACGCAGTATTTT

j_call: TRBJ2-7
clone_size: -
v_call: TRBV9
d_call: TRBD1
cdr3_aa: CASTPDLTGAIYEQYF
cdr3_nt: TGTGCCAGCACCCCCGACCTAACAGGGGCAATCTACGAGCAGTACTTC

j_call: TRBJ1-5
clone_size: -
v_call: TRBV2
d_call: -
cdr3_aa: CASSRQFSNQPQHF
cdr3_nt: TGTGCCAGCAGTCGACAGTTTAGCAATCAGCCCCAGCATTTT

j_call: TRBJ1-3
clone_size: -
v_call: TRBV4-3
d_call: TRBD1
cdr3_aa: CASSQDGTGRRDTIYF
cdr3_nt: TGCGCCAGCAGCCAAGACGGGACAGGGCGTAGGGACACCATATATTTT

j_call: TRBJ2-5
clone_size: -
v_call: TRBV5-1
d_call: -
cdr3_aa: CASSLVPGPQETQYF
cdr3_nt: TGCGCCAGCAGCTTGGTTCCAGGGCCTCAAGAGACCCAGTACTTC

j_call: TRBJ2-2
clone_size: few
v_call: TRBV2
d_call: TRBD2
cdr3_aa: CASRGLAGVSGELFF
cdr3_nt: TGTGCCAGCAGGGGGTTAGCGGGAGTCTCCGGGGAGCTGTTTTTT

j_call: TRBJ1-1
clone_size: -
v_call: TRBV5-5
d_call: -
cdr3_aa: CASSLGQTTEAFF
cdr3_nt: TGTGCCAGCAGCTTGGGACAGACCACTGAAGCTTTCTTT

j_call: TRBJ2-1
clone_size: -
v_call: TRBV28
d_call: TRBD1
cdr3_aa: CASRPGQGMINEQFF
cdr3_nt: TGTGCCAGCAGACCCGGACAGGGGATGATAAATGAGCAGTTCTTC

j_call: TRBJ1-1
clone_size: -
v_call: TRBV5-4
d_call: -
cdr3_aa: CASSGEGRTEAFF
cdr3_nt: TGTGCCAGCAGCGGTGAGGGGAGGACTGAAGCTTTCTTT

j_call: TRBJ2-3
clone_size: -
v_call: TRBV2
d_call: -
cdr3_aa: CASTPGGSTDTQYF
cdr3_nt: TGTGCCAGCACCCCTGGGGGGAGCACAGATACGCAGTATTTT

j_call: TRBJ2-2
clone_size: once
v_call: TRBV6-1
d_call: TRBD2
cdr3_aa: CASSGAGVAGELFF
cdr3_nt: TGTGCCAGCAGTGGTGCGGGGGTGGCCGGGGAGCTGTTTTTT

j_call: TRBJ1-5
clone_size: -
v_call: TRBV7-9
d_call: TRBD1
cdr3_aa: CASTTGGGGGQPQHF
cdr3_nt: TGTGCCAGCACTACAGGGGGCGGTGGGGGTCAGCCCCAGCATTTT

j_call: TRBJ1-2
clone_size: -
v_call: TRBV10-3
d_call: TRBD1
cdr3_aa: CAIRTGGRYNYGYTF
cdr3_nt: TGTGCCATAAGGACAGGGGGGCGTTATAACTATGGCTACACCTTC

j_call: TRBJ1-3
clone_size: -
v_call: TRBV4-2
d_call: -
cdr3_aa: CASSRAGESGNTIYF
cdr3_nt: TGTGCCAGCAGCCGGGCAGGGGAGTCTGGAAATACCATATATTTT

j_call: TRBJ2-3
clone_size: -
v_call: TRBV5-1
d_call: TRBD1
cdr3_aa: CASSLGWQGATDTQYF
cdr3_nt: TGCGCCAGCAGCTTGGGTTGGCAGGGGGCAACAGATACGCAGTATTTT

j_call: TRBJ2-7
clone_size: -
v_call: TRBV19
d_call: TRBD1
cdr3_aa: CASSHSKTGSYEQYF
cdr3_nt: TGTGCCAGTAGCCATTCCAAGACAGGGTCCTACGAGCAGTACTTC

j_call: TRBJ2-5
clone_size: -
v_call: TRBV6-4
d_call: -
cdr3_aa: CASSDSTGSQETQYF
cdr3_nt: TGTGCCAGCAGTGACTCTACAGGGTCCCAAGAGACCCAGTACTTC

j_call: TRBJ1-6
clone_size: -
v_call: TRBV27
d_call: TRBD1
cdr3_aa: CASSFGQGSNSPLHF
cdr3_nt: TGTGCCAGCAGTTTCGGACAGGGCTCTAATTCACCCCTCCACTTT

j_call: TRBJ2-1
clone_size: -
v_call: TRBV25-1
d_call: -
cdr3_aa: CASSPQDYYNEQFF
cdr3_nt: TGTGCCAGCAGTCCACAGGACTACTACAATGAGCAGTTCTTC

j_call: TRBJ1-6
clone_size: -
v_call: TRBV23-1
d_call: TRBD1
cdr3_aa: CASSPRTGGSSYNSPLHF
cdr3_nt: TGCGCCAGCAGTCCTCGGACAGGGGGGAGCTCCTATAATTCACCCCTCCACTTT

j_call: TRBJ1-1
clone_size: medium-sized
v_call: TRBV6-1
d_call: -
cdr3_aa: CASSEAEEGSTEAFF
cdr3_nt: TGTGCCAGCAGTGAAGCAGAGGAGGGGAGCACTGAAGCTTTCTTT

j_call: TRBJ2-6
clone_size: once
v_call: TRBV5-6
d_call: -
cdr3_aa: CASSPQSGGGLSGANVLTF
cdr3_nt: TGTGCCAGCAGCCCCCAGTCGGGGGGCGGTCTTTCTGGGGCCAACGTCCTGACTTTC